This T cell receptor beta chain was captured by sequencing in a study of OX40 agonist ivuxolimab in advanced cancers. In the study overall: Every 2 weeks, ivuxolimab was infused into the patients intravenously at between 0.01 and 10 mg/kg.

Samples of blood were obtained at baseline, on cycle 4 day 1, and on cycle 7 day 1. Only in-frame clones appear in the TCRdb table, and some are missing; sequencing was by immunoSEQ multiplex PCR. This sample yields about 13,000 clones, of which under 90% are seen a single time; around 24% belongs to the top ten. V lost 4 bases and J lost 2, with 10 bases in between. From germline, CDR1 is SGHDT and CDR2 YYEEEE. The CDR3 length is 13 residues. The clonotype comes from an adult with an advanced solid tumor such as melanoma, head and neck, liver or kidney cancer. The sequencing used CD4+ or CD8+ T cells sorted from blood, collected in a trial of the OX40 agonist ivuxolimab. The chain links TRBV5-6 to TRBJ2-7; D possibly matches TRBD1 or TRBD2 (5 bases each). The CDR3 bases are TGTGCCAGCAGCGGGACGGATGCCTACGAGCAGTACTTC. It yields the protein CASSGTDAYEQYF.